This T cell receptor beta chain originates from a study of neurological immune-mediated disorders. Findings and limits, study-wide: The expanded clones of different subjects shared no CDR3 amino acid sequences (suggesting private repertoires in all groups).

Time point described: longitudinal time-point 2. Unsorted libraries came from 2 million PBMCs stored at -80 °C. Template-switch 5'RACE cDNA synthesis added a 10-nucleotide unique molecular identifier. TCRdb reprocessed the 5' RACE reads via MiXCR and lists one record per CDR3 protein. The sample yields roughly 98,000 distinct CDR3 sequences, 13% seen once. Germline assignment: CDR1 SGHRS and CDR2 YFSETQ. The CDR3 length is 15 residues. The germline V and J ends were trimmed by 7 bases and 6 bases, with 23 bases remaining between them. This clonotype showed up many times. Its antigen is as yet unknown. This chain links TRBV5-1 with TRBJ2-7, with D tentatively TRBD1 or TRBD2 (6 bases each). This receptor was identified in a female donor with HTLV-1-associated myelopathy (HAM/TSP). Material: PBMCs. CDR3: CASSPQPGAIGEQYF. The CDR3 nucleotides read TGCGCCAGCTCCCCCCAGCCGGGGGCTATAGGCGAGCAGTACTTC.